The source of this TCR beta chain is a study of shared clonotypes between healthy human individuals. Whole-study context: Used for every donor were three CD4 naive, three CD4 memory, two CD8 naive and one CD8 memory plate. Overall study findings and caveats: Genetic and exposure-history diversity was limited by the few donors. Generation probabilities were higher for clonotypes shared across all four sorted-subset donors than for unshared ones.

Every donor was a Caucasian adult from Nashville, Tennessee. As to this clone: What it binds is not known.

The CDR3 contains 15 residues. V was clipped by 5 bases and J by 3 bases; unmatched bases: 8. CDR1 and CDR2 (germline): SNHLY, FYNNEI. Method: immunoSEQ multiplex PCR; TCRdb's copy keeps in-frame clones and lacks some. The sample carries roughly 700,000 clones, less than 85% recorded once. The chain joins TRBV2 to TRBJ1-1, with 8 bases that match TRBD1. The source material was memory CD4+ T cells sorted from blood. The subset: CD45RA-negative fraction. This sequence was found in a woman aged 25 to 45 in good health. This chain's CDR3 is CASSSQGARDTEAFF. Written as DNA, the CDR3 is TGTGCCAGCAGTTCCCAGGGGGCTCGGGACACTGAAGCTTTCTTT. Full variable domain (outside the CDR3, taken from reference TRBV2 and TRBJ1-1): EPEVTQTPSHQVTQMGQEVILRCVPISNHLYFYWYRQILGQKVEFLVSFYNNEISEKSEIFDDQFSVERPDGSNFTLKIRSTKLEDSAMYFCASSSQGARDTEAFFGQGTRLTVV.